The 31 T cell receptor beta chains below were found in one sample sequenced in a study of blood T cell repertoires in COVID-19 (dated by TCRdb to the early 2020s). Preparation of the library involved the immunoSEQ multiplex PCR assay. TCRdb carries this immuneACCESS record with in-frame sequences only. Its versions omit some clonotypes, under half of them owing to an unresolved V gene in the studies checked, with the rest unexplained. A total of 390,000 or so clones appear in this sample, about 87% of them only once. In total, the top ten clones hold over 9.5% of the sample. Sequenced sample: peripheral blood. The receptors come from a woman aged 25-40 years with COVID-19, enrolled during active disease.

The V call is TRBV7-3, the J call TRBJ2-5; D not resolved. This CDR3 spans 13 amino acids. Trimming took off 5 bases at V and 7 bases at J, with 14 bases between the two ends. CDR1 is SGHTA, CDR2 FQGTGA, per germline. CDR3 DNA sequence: TGTGCCAGCAGCACCCACTACCTTGGGACCCAGTACTTC. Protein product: CASSTHYLGTQYF.

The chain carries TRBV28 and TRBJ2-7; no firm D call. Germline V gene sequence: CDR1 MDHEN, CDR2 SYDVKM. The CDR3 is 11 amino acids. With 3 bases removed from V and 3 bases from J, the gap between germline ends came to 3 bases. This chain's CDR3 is CASSFYYEQYF. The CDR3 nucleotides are TGTGCCAGCAGTTTCTACTACGAGCAGTACTTC.

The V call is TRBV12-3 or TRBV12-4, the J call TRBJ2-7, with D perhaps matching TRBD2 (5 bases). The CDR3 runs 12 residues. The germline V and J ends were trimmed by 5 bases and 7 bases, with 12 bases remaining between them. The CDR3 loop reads CASSRSWEEQYF. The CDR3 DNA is TGTGCCAGCAGTCGAAGCTGGGAGGAGCAGTACTTC.

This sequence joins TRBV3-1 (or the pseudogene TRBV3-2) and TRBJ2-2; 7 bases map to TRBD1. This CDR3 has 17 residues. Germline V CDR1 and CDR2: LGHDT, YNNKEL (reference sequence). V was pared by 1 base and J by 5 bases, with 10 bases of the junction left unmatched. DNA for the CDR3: TGTGCCAGCAGCCAAGGCCCGCCCGCAGGGGGTACCGGGGAGCTGTTTTTT. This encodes CASSQGPPAGGTGELFF.

The CDR3 sequence: CASSLGPLRHRERYNEQFF. CDR3 sequence (DNA): TGTGCCAGCAGCTTAGGACCTCTACGACACAGGGAACGTTACAATGAGCAGTTCTTC. V and J are TRBV7-9 and TRBJ2-1; a possible D gene is TRBD1 (6 bases). The CDR3 length is 19 residues. The ends were cut back, 1 base at V and 4 bases at J, with 23 bases in the middle. The germline V gene has CDR1 SEHNR and CDR2 FQNEAQ (reference sequence).

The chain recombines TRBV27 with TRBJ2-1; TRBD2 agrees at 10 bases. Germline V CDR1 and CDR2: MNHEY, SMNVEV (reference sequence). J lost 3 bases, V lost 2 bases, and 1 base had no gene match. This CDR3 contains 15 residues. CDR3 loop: CASSLGLAVYNEQFF. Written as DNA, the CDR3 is TGTGCCAGCAGTTTAGGACTAGCGGTCTACAATGAGCAGTTCTTC.

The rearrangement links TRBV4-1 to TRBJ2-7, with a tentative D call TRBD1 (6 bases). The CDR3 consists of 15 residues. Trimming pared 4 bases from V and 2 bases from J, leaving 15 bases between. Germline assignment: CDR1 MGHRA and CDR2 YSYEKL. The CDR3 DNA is TGCGCCAGCAGCCGACAGACAGGAGAAACCTACGAGCAGTACTTC. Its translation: CASSRQTGETYEQYF.

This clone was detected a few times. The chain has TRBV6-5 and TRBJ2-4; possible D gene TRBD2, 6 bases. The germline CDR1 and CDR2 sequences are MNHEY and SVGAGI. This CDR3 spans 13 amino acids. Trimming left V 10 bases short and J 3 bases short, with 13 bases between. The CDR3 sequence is CATRDWGKNIQYF. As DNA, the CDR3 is TGTGCCACCAGGGACTGGGGCAAAAACATTCAGTACTTC.

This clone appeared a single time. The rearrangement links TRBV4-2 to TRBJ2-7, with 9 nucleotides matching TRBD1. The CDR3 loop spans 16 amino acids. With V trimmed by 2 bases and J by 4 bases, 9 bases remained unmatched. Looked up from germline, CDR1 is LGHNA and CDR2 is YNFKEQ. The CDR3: CASSQFSQGASYEQYF. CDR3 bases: TGTGCCAGCAGCCAATTTTCACAGGGGGCTAGTTACGAGCAGTACTTC.

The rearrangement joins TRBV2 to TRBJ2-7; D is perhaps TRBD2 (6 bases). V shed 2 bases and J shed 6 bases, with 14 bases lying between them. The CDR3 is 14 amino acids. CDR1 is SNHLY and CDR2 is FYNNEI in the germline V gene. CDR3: CASSEQGLFIEQYF. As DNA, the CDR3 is TGTGCCAGCAGTGAACAGGGACTGTTCATCGAGCAGTACTTC.

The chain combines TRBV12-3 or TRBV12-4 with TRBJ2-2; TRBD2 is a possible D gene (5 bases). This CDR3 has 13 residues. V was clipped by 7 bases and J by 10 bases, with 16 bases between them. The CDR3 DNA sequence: TGTGCCAGCACCGGACTCCCGCTCTTGGAGCTGTTTTTT. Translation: CASTGLPLLELFF.

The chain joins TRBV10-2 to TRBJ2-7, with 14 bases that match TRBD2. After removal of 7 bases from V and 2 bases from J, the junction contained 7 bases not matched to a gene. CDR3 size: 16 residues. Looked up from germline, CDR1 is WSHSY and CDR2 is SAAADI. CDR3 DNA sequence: TGCGCCAGCACCGCGCTGACTAGCGGGAGGGCCTACGAGCAGTACTTC. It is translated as CASTALTSGRAYEQYF.

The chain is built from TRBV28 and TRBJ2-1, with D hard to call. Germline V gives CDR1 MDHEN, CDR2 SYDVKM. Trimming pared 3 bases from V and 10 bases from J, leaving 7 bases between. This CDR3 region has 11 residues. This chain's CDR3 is CASSFAREQFF. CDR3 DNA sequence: TGTGCCAGCAGTTTTGCGCGGGAGCAGTTCTTC.

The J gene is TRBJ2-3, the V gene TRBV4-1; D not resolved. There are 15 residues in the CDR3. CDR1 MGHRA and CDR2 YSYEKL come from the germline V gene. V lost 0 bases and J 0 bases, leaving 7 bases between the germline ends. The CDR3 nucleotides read TGCGCCAGCAGCCAAGAAGCACTGAGCACAGATACGCAGTATTTT. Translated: CASSQEALSTDTQYF.

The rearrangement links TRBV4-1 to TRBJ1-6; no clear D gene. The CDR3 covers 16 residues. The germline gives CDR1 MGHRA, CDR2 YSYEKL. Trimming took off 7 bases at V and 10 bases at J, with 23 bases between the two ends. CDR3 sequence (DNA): TGCGCCAGCAACCCGGACGGGGAGGTTGCCTACTCACCCCTCCACTTT. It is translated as CASNPDGEVAYSPLHF.

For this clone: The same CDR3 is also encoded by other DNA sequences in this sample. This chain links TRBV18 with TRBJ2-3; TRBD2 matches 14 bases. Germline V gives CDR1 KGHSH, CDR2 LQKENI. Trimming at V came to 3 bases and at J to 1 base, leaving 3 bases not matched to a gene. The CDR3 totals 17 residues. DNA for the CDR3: TGTGCCAGCTCACCCGGGACTAGCGGGAGCGGCACAGATACGCAGTATTTT. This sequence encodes CASSPGTSGSGTDTQYF. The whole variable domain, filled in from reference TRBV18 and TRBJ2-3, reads NAGVMQNPRHLVRRRGQEARLRCSPMKGHSHVYWYRQLPEEGLKFMVYLQKENIIDESGMPKERFSAEFPKEGPSILRIQQVVRGDSAAYFCASSPGTSGSGTDTQYFGPGTRLTVL.

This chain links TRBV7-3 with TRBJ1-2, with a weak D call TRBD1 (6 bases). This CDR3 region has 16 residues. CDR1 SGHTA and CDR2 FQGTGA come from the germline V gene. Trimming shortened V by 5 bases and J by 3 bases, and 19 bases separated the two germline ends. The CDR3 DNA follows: TGTGCCAGCAGCCCCAATGGGGGCAGGGCGGACTATGGCTACACCTTC. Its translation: CASSPNGGRADYGYTF.

CDR3 coding DNA: TGTGCCACCAGCGAGGGAATAAGCTCCTACAATGAGCAGTTCTTC. This codes for CATSEGISSYNEQFF. This chain links TRBV15 with TRBJ2-1; maybe TRBD2 (5 bases). This CDR3 contains 15 residues. CDR1 is LNHNV and CDR2 is YYDKDF in the germline V gene (reference sequence). Trimming took 5 bases from V and 0 from J, leaving 11 bases between them.

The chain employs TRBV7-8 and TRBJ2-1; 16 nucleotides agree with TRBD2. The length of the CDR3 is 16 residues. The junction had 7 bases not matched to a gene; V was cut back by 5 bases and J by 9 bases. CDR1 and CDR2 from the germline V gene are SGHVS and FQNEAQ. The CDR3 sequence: CASSRGLAGGLGEQFF. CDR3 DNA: TGTGCCAGCAGCCGGGGACTAGCGGGAGGGCTCGGTGAGCAGTTCTTC. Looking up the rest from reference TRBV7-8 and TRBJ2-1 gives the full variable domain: GAGVSQSPRYKVAKRGQDVALRCDPISGHVSLFWYQQALGQGPEFLTYFQNEAQLDKSGLPSDRFFAERPEGSVSTLKIQRTQQEDSAVYLCASSRGLAGGLGEQFFGPGTRLTVL.

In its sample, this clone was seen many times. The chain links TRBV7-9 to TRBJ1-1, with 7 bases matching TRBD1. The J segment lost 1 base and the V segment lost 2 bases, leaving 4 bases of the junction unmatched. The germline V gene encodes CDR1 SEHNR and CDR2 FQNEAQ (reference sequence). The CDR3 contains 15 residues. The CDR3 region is CASSLKGQKNTEAFF. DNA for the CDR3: TGTGCCAGCAGCTTAAAGGGACAGAAGAACACTGAAGCTTTCTTT.

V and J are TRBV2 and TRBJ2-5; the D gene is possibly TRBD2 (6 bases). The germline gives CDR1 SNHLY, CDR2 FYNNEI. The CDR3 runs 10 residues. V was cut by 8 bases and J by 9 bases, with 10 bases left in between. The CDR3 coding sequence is TGTGCCAGCGACGGGGGAGCCCAGTACTTC. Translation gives CASDGGAQYF.

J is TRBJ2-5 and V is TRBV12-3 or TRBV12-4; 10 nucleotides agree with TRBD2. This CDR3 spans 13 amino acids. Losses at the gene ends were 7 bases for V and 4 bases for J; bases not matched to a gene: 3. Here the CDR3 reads CASNLAGVETQYF. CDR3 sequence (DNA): TGTGCCAGCAACCTAGCGGGAGTAGAGACCCAGTACTTC.

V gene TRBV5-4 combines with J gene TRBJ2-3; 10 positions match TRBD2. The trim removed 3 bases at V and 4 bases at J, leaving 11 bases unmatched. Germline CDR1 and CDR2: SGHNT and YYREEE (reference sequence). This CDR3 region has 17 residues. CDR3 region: CASSSAGLAGEADTQYF. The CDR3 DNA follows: TGTGCCAGCAGCTCGGCGGGGCTAGCGGGAGAGGCAGATACGCAGTATTTT.

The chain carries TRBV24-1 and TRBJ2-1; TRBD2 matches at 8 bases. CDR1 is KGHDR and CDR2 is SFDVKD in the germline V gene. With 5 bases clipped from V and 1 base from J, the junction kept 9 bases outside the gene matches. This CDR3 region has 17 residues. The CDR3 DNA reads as TGTGCCACCAGTGGACCCGAGCGGGAGAGGTCCTACAATGAGCAGTTCTTC. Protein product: CATSGPERERSYNEQFF.

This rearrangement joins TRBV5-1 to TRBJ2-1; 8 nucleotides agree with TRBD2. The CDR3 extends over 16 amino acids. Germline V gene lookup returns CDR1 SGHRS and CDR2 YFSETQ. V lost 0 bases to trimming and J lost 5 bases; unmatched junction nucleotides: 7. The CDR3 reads CASSLGPGGFHNEQFF. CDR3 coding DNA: TGCGCCAGCAGCTTGGGGCCGGGGGGGTTCCACAATGAGCAGTTCTTC.

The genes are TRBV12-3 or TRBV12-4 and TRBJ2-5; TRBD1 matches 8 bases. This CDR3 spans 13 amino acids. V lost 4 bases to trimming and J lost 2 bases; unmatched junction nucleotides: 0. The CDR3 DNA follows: TGTGCCAGCAGTTACAGGGGGCAAGAGACCCAGTACTTC. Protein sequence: CASSYRGQETQYF.

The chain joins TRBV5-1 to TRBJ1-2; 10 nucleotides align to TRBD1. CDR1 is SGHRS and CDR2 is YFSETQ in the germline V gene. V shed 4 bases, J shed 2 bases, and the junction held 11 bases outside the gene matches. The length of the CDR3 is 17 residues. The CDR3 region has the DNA TGCGCCAGCAGCACAGGGACAGGGGATCCGAGAAACTATGGCTACACCTTC. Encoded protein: CASSTGTGDPRNYGYTF.

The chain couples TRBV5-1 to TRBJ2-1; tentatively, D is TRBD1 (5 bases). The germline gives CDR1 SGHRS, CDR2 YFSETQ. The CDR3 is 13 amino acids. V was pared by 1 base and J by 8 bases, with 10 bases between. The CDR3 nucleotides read TGCGCCAGCAGCTTGCCCCAGGGCTATGAGCAGTTCTTC. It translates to CASSLPQGYEQFF.

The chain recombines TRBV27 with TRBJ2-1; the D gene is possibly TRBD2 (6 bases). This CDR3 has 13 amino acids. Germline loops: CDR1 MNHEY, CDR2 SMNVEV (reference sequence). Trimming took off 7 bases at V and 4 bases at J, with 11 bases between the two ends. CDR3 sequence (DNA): TGTGCCAGCATTGGAGGGACGTACAATGAGCAGTTCTTC. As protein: CASIGGTYNEQFF.

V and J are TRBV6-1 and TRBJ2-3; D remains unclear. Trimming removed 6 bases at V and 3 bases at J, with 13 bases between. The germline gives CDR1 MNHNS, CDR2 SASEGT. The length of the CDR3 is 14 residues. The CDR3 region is CASSPNYRTDTQYF. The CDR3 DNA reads TGTGCCAGCAGCCCCAACTATCGAACAGATACGCAGTATTTT.

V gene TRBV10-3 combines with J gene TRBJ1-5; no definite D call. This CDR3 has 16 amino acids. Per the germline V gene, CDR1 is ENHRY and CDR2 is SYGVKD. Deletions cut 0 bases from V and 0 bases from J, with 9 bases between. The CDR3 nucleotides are TGTGCCATCAGTGAGTCGGCCCCGAATAGCAATCAGCCCCAGCATTTT. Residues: CAISESAPNSNQPQHF.